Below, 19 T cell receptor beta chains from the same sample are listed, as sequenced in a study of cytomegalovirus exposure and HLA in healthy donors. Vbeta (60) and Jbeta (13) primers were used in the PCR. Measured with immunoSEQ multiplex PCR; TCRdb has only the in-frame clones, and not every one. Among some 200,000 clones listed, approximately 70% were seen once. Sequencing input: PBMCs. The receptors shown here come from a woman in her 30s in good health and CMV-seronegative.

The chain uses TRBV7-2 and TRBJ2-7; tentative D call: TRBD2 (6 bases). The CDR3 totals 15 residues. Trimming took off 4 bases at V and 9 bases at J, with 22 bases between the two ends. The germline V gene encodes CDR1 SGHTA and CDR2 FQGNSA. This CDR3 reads CASSSGAGGPLRQYF. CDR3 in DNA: TGTGCCAGCAGCTCTGGGGCCGGGGGACCGTTAAGGCAGTACTTC.

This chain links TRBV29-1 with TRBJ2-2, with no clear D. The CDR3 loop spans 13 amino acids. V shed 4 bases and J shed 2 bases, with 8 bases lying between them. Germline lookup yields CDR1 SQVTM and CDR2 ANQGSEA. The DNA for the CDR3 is TGCAGCGTTGTGAAGCAAAACACCGGGGAGCTGTTTTTT. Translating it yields CSVVKQNTGELFF.

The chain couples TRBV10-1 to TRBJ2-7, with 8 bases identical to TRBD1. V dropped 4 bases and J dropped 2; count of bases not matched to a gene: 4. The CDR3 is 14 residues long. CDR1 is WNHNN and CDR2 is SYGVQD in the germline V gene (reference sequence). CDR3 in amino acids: CASSGGTGPYEQYF. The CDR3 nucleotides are TGCGCCAGCAGTGGGGGGACAGGACCCTACGAGCAGTACTTC.

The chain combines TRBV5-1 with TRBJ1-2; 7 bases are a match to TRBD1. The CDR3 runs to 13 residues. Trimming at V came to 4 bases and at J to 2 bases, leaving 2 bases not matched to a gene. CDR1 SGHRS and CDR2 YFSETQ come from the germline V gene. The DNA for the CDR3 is TGCGCCAGCAGCCAACAGGGGAACTATGGCTACACCTTC. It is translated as CASSQQGNYGYTF.

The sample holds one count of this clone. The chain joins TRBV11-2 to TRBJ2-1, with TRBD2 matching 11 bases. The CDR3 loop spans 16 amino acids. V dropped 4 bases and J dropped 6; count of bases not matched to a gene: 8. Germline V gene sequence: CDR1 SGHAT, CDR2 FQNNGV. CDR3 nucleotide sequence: TGTGCCAGCAGCTCCGTAGCGGGAGGGGGTGGCAATGAGCAGTTCTTC. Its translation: CASSSVAGGGGNEQFF.

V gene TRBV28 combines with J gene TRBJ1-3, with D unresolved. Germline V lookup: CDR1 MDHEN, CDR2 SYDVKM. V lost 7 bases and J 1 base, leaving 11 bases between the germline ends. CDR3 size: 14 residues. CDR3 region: CASTPAISGNTIYF. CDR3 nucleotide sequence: TGTGCCAGCACTCCTGCTATTTCTGGAAACACCATATATTTT.

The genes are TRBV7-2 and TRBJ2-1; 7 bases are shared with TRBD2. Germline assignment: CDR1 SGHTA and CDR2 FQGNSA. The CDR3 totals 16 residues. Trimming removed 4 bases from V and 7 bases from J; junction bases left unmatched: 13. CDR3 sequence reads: CASSSSTSRGNNEQFF. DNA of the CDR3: TGTGCCAGCAGCTCGTCGACTAGCCGGGGTAATAATGAGCAGTTCTTC.

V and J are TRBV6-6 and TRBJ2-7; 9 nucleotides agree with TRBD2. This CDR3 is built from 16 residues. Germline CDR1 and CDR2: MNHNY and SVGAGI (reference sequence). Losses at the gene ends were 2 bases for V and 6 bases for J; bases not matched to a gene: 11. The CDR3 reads CASSYTALAGPSEQYF. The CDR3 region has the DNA TGTGCCAGCAGTTACACCGCACTAGCGGGCCCCTCCGAGCAGTACTTC.

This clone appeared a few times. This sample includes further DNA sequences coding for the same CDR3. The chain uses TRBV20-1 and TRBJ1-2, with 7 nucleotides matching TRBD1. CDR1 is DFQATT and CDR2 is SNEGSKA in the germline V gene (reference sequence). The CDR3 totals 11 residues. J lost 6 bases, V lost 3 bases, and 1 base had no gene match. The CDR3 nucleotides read TGCAGTGCTAGTGACAGGGATGGCTACACCTTC. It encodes CSASDRDGYTF.

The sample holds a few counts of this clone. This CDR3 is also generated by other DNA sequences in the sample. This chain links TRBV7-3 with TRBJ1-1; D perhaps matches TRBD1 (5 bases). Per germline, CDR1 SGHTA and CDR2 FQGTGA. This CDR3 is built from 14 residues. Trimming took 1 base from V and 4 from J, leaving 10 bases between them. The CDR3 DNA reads TGTGCCAGCAGCTTAAATCCGGGGGGCACTGAAGCTTTCTTT. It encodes CASSLNPGGTEAFF.

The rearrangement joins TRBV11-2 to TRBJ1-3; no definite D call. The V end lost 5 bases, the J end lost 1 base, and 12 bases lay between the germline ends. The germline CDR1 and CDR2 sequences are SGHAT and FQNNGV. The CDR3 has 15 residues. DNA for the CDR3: TGTGCCAGCAGCACCATGGGAGGGTCTGGAAACACCATATATTTT. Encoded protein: CASSTMGGSGNTIYF.

The CDR3 loop reads CSVLPTDRGWNGYTF. CDR3 bases: TGCAGCGTGCTGCCGACAGACAGGGGGTGGAATGGCTACACCTTC. This chain connects TRBV29-1 to TRBJ1-2; TRBD1 aligns across 9 bases. Germline trimming cut 6 bases from V and 6 bases from J; bases unmatched to any gene: 14. The CDR3 loop spans 15 amino acids. CDR1 is SQVTM and CDR2 is ANQGSEA in the germline V gene.

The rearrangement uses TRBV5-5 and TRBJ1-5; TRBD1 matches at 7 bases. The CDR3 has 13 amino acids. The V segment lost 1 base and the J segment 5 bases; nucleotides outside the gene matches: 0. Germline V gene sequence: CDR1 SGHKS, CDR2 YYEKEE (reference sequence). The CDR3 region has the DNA TGTGCCAGCAGCTTGACAGGGGATCAGCCCCAGCATTTT. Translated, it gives CASSLTGDQPQHF.

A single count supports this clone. Here the CDR3 reads CVSGTINNEQFF. The CDR3 nucleotides read TGTGTCTCGGGGACTATAAACAATGAGCAGTTCTTC. This chain links TRBV27 with TRBJ2-1; 7 bases are a match to TRBD2. Germline values: CDR1 MNHEY, CDR2 SMNVEV (reference sequence). This CDR3 comprises 12 residues.

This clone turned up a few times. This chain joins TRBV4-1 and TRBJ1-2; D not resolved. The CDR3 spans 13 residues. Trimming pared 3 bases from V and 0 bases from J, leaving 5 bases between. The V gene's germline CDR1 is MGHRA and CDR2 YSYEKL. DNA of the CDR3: TGCGCCAGCAGCCACGGGTCTAACTATGGCTACACCTTC. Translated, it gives CASSHGSNYGYTF.

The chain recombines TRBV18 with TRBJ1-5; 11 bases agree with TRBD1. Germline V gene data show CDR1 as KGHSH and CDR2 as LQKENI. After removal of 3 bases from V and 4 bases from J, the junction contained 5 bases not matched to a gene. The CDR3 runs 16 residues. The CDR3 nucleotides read TGTGCCAGCTCACCGGACAGGGGGCGAGGGAATCAGCCCCAGCATTTT. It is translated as CASSPDRGRGNQPQHF.

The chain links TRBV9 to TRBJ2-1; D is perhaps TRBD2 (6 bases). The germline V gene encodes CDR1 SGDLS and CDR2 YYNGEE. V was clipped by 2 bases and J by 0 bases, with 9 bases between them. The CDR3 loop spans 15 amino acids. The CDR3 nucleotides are TGTGCCAGCAGCGTTGGACTACTCTCCTACAATGAGCAGTTCTTC. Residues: CASSVGLLSYNEQFF.

CDR3 nucleotides: TGTGCCAGCAGCTATCACAGGGGGAAAGCTGGAAACACCATATATTTT. Translated: CASSYHRGKAGNTIYF. The chain is built from TRBV11-2 and TRBJ1-3; the match to TRBD1 covers 8 bases. This CDR3 has 16 residues. Trimming cost V 4 bases and J 2 bases; bases outside gene matches: 7. Germline assignment: CDR1 SGHAT and CDR2 FQNNGV.

CDR3 nucleotide sequence: TGTGCCAGCAGCCTGGGACAGAACCCCCTGGTGGCTGAAGCTTTCTTT. Protein: CASSLGQNPLVAEAFF. The V and J genes are TRBV11-2 and TRBJ1-1, with TRBD1 matching over 7 bases. Trimming took 5 bases from V and 6 from J; bases not matched to a gene: 15. Germline-derived CDR1 and CDR2 are SGHAT and FQNNGV. CDR3 size: 16 residues.